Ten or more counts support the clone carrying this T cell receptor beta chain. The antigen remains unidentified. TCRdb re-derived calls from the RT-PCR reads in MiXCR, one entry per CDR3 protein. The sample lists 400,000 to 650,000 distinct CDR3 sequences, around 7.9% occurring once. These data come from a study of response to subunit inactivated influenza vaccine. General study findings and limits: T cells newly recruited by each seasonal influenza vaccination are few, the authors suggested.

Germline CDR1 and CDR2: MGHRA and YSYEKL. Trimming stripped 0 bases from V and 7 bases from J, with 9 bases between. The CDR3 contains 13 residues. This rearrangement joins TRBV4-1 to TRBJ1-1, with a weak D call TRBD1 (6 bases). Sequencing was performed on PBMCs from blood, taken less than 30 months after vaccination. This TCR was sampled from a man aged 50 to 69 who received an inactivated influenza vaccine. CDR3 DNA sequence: TGCGCCAGCAGCCAAGACCGGGACATTGAAGCTTTCTTT. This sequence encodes CASSQDRDIEAFF.